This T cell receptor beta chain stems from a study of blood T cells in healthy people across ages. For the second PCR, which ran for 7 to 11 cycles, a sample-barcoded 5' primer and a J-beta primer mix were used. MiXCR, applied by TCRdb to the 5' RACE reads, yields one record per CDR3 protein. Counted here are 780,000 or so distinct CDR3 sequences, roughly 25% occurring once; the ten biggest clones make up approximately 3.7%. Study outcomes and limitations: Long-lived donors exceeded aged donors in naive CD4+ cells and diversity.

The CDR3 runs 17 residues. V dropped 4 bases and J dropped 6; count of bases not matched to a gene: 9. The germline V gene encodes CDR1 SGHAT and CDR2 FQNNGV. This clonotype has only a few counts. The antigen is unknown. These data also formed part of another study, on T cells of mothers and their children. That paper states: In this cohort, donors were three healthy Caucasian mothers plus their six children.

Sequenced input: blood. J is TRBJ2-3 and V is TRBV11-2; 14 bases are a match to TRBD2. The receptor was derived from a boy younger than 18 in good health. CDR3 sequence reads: CASSSLRLAGGDDTQYF. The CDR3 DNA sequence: TGTGCCAGCAGCTCCCTGAGACTAGCGGGGGGGGACGATACGCAGTATTTT.